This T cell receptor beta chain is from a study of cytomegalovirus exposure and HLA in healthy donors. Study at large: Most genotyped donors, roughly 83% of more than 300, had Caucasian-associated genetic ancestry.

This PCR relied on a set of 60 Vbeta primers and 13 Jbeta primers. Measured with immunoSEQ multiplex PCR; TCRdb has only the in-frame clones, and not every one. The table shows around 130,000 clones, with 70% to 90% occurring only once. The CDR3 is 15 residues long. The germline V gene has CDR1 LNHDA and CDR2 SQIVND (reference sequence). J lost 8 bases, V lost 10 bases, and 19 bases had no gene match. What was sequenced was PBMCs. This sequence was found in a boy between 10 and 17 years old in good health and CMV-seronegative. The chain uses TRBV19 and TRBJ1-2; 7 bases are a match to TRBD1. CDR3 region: CATRQGGQITRGYTF. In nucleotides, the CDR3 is TGTGCCACTCGGCAGGGGGGACAGATTACCCGGGGCTACACCTTC.